This TCR beta chain emerged from a study of T cells after yellow fever vaccination. Study background: Fractions low in cell number were prepared with SMART-Seq v4 Ultra Low Input.

Whole-study findings and limits: Any FACS-sorted repertoire could hold abundant clonotypes that contaminate it from the bulk population.

The V segment lost 1 base and the J segment 12 bases; nucleotides outside the gene matches: 9. This CDR3 has 14 amino acids. CDR1 is MNHNS, CDR2 SASEGT, per germline. This clonotype has at least ten counts. Its antigen remains unknown. A 5'RACE template-switching step, the method used to make TCR cDNA, added a universal primer site and UMIs. One entry per CDR3 protein, called by TCRdb with MiXCR from the 5' RACE reads. The sample holds 350,000 to 550,000 distinct CDR3 sequences, about 17% seen once. The V and J genes are TRBV6-1 and TRBJ2-3, with 8 bases matching TRBD1. This TCR came from a man between 18 and 35 years old who received the YFV17D yellow fever vaccine. Sequencing was performed on PBMCs, taken before the yellow fever booster vaccination. The CDR3 bases are TGTGCCAGCAGTGAAGTAATTAGGGCAGGGGGCCAGTATTTT. Translation gives CASSEVIRAGGQYF.